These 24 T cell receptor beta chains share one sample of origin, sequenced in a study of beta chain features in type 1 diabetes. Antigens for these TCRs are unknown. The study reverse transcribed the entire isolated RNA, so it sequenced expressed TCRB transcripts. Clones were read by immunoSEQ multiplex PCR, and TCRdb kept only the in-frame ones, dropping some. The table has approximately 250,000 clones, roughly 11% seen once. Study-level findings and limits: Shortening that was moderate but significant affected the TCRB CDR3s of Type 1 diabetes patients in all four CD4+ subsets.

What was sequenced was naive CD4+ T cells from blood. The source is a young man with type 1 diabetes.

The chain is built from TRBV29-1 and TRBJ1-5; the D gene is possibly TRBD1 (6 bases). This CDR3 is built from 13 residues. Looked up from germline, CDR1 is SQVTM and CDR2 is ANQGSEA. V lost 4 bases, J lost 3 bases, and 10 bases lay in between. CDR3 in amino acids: CSVAAGVNQPQHF. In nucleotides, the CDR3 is TGCAGCGTTGCGGCAGGGGTCAATCAGCCCCAGCATTTT.

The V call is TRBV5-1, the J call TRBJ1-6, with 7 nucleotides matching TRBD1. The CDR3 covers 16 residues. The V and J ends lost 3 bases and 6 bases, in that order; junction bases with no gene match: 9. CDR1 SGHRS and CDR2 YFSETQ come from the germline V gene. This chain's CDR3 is CASSSTGTAVNSPLHF. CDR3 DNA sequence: TGCGCCAGCAGCTCAACCGGGACAGCAGTTAATTCACCCCTCCACTTT.

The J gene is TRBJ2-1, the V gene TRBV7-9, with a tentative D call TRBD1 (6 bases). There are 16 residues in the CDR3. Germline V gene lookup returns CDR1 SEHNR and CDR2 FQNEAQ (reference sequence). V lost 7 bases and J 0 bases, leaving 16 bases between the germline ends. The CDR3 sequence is CASNNRAFSSYNEQFF. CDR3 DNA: TGTGCCAGCAACAACAGGGCCTTTAGCTCCTACAATGAGCAGTTCTTC.

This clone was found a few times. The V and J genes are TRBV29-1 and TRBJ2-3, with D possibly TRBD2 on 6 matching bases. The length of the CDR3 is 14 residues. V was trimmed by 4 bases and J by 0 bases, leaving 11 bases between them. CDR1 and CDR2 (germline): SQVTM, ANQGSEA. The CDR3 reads CSVGRGTSTDTQYF. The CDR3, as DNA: TGCAGCGTTGGACGGGGGACCAGCACAGATACGCAGTATTTT.

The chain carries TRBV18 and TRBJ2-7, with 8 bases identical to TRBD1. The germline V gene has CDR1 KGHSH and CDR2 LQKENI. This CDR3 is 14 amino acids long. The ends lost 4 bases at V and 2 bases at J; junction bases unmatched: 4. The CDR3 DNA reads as TGTGCCAGCTCACGGGACAGGCAGCCCTACGAGCAGTACTTC. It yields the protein CASSRDRQPYEQYF. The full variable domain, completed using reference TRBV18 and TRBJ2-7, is NAGVMQNPRHLVRRRGQEARLRCSPMKGHSHVYWYRQLPEEGLKFMVYLQKENIIDESGMPKERFSAEFPKEGPSILRIQQVVRGDSAAYFCASSRDRQPYEQYFGPGTRLTVT.

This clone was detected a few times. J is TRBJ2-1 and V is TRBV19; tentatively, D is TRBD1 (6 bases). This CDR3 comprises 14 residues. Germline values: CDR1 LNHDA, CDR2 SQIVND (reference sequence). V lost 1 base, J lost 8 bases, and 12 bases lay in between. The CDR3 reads CASSIGQGRDEQFF. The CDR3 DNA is TGTGCCAGTAGTATAGGCCAGGGGCGGGATGAGCAGTTCTTC.

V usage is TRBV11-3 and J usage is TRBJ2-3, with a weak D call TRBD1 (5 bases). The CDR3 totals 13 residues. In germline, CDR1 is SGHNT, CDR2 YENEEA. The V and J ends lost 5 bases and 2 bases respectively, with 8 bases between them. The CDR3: CASSRQLTDTQYF. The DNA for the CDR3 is TGTGCCAGCAGCCGACAGCTCACAGATACGCAGTATTTT.

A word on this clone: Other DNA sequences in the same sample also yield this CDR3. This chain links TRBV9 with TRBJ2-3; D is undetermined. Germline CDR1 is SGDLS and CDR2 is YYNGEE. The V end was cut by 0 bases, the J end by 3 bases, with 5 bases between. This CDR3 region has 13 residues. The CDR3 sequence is CASSVDRTDTQYF. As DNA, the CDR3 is TGTGCCAGCAGCGTAGACAGAACAGATACGCAGTATTTT.

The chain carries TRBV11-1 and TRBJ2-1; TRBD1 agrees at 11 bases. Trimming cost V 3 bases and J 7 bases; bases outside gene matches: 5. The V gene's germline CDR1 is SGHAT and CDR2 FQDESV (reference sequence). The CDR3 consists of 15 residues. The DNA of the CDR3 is TGTGCCAGCAGCTTTAACTGGGACAGGGGGAATGAGCAGTTCTTC. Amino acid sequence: CASSFNWDRGNEQFF. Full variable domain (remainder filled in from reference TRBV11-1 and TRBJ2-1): EAEVAQSPRYKITEKSQAVAFWCDPISGHATLYWYRQILGQGPELLVQFQDESVVDDSQLPKDRFSAERLKGVDSTLKIQPAELGDSAMYLCASSFNWDRGNEQFFGPGTRLTVL.

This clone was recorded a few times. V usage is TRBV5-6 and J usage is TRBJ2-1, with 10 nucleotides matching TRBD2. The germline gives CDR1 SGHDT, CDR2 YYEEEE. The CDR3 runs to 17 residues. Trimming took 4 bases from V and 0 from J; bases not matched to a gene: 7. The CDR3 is CASSLGLAASSYNEQFF. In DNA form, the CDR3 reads TGTGCCAGCAGCCTAGGACTAGCGGCGAGCTCCTACAATGAGCAGTTCTTC.

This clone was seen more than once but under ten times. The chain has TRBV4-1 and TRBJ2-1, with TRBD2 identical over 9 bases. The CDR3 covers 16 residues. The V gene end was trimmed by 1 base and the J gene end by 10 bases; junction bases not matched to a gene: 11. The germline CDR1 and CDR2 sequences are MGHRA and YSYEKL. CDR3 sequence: CASSQARSGGTQEQFF. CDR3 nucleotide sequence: TGCGCCAGCAGCCAAGCCAGGAGCGGGGGGACCCAGGAGCAGTTCTTC.

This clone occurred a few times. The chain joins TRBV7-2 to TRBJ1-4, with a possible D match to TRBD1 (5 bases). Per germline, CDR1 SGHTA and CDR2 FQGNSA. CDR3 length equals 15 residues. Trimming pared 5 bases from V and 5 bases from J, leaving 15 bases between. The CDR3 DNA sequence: TGTGCCAGCAGCCTTCTCGACAGCCTAAATGAAAAACTGTTTTTT. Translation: CASSLLDSLNEKLFF.

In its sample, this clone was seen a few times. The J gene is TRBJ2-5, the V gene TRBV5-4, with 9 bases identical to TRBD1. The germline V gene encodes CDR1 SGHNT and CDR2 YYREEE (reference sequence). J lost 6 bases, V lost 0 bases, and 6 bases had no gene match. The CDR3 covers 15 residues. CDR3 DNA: TGTGCCAGCAGCTTGGACTCCGGGACAGGGAAGACCCAGTACTTC. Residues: CASSLDSGTGKTQYF.

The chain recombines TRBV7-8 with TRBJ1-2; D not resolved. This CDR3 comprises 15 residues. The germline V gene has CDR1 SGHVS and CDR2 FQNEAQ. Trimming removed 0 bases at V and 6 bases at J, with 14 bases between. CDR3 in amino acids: CASSLAFMTSNGYTF. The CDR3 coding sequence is TGTGCCAGCAGCTTAGCGTTTATGACATCGAATGGCTACACCTTC.

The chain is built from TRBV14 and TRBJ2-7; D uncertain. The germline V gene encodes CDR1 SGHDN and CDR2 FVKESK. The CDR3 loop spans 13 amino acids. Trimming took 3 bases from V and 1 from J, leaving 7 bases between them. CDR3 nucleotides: TGTGCCAGCAGCCAGCAGGTTTCCTACGAGCAGTACTTC. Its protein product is CASSQQVSYEQYF.

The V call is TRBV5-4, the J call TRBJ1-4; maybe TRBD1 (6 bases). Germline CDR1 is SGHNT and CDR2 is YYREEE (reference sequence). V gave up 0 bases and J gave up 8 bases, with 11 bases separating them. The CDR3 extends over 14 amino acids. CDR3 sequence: CASSLAGVREKLFF. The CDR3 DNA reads TGTGCCAGCAGCTTGGCAGGGGTGAGGGAAAAACTGTTTTTT. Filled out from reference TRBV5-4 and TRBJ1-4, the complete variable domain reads ETGVTQSPTHLIKTRGQQVTLRCSSQSGHNTVSWYQQALGQGPQFIFQYYREEENGRGNFPPRFSGLQFPNYSSELNVNALELDDSALYLCASSLAGVREKLFFGSGTQLSVL.

In DNA form, the CDR3 reads TGTGCCTGGAGCGCCCCTAGCGGGGGGGCAGTCTATGAGCAGTTCTTC. Its translation: CAWSAPSGGAVYEQFF. V and J are TRBV30 and TRBJ2-1; 12 positions match TRBD2. V lost 3 bases, J lost 8 bases, and 11 bases stayed unmatched. The CDR3 length is 16 residues. Germline V CDR1 and CDR2: GTSNPN, SVGIG (reference sequence).

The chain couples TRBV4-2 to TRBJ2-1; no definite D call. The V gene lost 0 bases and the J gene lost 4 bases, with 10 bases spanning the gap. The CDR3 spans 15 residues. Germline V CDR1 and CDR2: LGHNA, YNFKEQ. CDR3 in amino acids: CASSQDVLRYNEQFF. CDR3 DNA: TGTGCCAGCAGCCAAGACGTTCTCAGGTACAATGAGCAGTTCTTC.

The DNA of the CDR3 is TGCGCCAGCAGCTCAGGATCAACTAATGAAAAACTGTTTTTT. This gives the protein CASSSGSTNEKLFF. This chain joins TRBV5-1 and TRBJ1-4; D remains ambiguous. In germline, CDR1 is SGHRS, CDR2 YFSETQ. This CDR3 is built from 14 residues. V lost 3 bases and J lost 0, with 6 bases in between.

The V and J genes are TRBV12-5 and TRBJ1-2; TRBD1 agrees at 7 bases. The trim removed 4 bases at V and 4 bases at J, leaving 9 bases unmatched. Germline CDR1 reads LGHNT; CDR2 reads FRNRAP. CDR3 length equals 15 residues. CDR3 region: CASGSKGAPGYGYTF. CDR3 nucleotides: TGTGCTAGTGGTTCAAAGGGGGCGCCGGGCTATGGCTACACCTTC.

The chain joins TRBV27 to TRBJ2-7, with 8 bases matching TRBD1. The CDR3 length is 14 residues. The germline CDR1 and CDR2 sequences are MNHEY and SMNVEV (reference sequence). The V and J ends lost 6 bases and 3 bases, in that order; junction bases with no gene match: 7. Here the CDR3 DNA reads TGTGCCAGCAGATCGCCGGGACAGGACTACGAGCAGTACTTC. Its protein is CASRSPGQDYEQYF.

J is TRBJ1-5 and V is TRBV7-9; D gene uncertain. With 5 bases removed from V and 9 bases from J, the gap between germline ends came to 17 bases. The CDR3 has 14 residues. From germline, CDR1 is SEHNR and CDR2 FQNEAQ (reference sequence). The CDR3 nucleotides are TGTGCCAGCAGCCATGACACCCTCCTTGGGCCCCAGCATTTT. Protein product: CASSHDTLLGPQHF.

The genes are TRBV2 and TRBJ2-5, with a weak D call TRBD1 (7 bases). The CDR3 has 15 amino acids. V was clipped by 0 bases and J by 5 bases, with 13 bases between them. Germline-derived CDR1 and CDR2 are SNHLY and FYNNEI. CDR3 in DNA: TGTGCCAGCAGTGAAGCTTTAGCAGGGGGGGAGACCCAGTACTTC. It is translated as CASSEALAGGETQYF.

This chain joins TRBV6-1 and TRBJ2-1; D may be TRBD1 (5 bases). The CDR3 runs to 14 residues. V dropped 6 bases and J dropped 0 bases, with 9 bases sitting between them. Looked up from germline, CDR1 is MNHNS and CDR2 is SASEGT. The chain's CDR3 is CASRPQGSYNEQFF. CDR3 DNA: TGTGCCAGCAGACCTCAGGGCTCCTACAATGAGCAGTTCTTC.